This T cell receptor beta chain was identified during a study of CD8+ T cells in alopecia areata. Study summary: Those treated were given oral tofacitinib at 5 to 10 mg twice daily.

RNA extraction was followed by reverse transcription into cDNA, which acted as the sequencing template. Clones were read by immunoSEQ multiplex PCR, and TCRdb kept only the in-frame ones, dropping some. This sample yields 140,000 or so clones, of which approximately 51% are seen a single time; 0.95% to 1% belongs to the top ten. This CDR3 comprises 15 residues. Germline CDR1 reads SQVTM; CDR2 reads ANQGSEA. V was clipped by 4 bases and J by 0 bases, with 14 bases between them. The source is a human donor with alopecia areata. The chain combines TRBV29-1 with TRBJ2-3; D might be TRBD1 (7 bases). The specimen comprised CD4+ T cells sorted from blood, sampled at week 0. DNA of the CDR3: TGCAGCGTTGTGGAGGGGGCGACTAGCACAGATACGCAGTATTTT. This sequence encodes CSVVEGATSTDTQYF.